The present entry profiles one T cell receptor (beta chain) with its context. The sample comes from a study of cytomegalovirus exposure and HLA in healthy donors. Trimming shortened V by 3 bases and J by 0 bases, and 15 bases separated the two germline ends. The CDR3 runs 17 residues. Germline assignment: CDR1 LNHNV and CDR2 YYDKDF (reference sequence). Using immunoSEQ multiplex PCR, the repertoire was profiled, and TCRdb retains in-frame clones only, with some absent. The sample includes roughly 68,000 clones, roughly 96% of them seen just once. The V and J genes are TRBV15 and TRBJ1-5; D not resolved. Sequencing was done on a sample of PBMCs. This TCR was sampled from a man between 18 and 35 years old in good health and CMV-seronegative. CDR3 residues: CATSRRGLSTSNQPQHF. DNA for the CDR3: TGTGCCACCAGCAGGAGAGGACTGTCCACTAGCAATCAGCCCCAGCATTTT.